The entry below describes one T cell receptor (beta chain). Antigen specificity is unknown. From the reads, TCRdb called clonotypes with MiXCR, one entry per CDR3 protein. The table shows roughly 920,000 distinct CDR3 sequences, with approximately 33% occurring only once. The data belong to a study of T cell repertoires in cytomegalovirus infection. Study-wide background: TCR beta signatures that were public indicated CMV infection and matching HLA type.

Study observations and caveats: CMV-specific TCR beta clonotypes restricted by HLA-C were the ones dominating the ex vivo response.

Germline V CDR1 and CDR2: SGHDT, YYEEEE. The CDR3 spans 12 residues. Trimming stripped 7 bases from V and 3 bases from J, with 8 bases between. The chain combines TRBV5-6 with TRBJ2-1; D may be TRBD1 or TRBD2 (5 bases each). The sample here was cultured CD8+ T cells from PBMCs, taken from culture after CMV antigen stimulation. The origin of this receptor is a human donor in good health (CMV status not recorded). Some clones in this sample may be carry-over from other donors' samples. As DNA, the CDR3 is TGTGCCAGCGAGGGGTACTACAATGAGCAGTTCTTC. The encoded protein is CASEGYYNEQFF.